The next 3 T cell receptor beta chains were all read from a single sample in a study of graft-versus-host responses after intestinal transplantation. Clones were read by immunoSEQ multiplex PCR, and TCRdb kept only the in-frame ones, dropping some. The profile covers 20,000 or so clones, with around 86% appearing a single time and 40% to 60% taken by the ten largest. The sequences come from bone marrow, collected approximately 120 days after transplant. The receptors shown here come from a human patient who received an intestinal transplant, so some T cells may come from the graft donor.

The V call is TRBV27, the J call TRBJ2-3; TRBD1 matches 8 bases. Germline V gene sequence: CDR1 MNHEY, CDR2 SMNVEV (reference sequence). Trimming took 3 bases from V and 1 from J; bases not matched to a gene: 6. This CDR3 spans 16 amino acids. The CDR3 spells CASSFLQGAGTDTQYF. In nucleotides, the CDR3 is TGTGCCAGCAGTTTTCTTCAGGGGGCAGGCACAGATACGCAGTATTTT.

The chain employs TRBV21-1 and TRBJ2-7. TRBV21-1 corresponds to a pseudogene. The CDR3 contains 14 residues. CDR3 sequence reads: CASSNWASALEQYF. The CDR3 nucleotides read TGTGCCAGCAGCAATTGGGCTAGTGCGCTAGAGCAGTACTTC.

The chain couples TRBV2 to TRBJ2-2; D is perhaps TRBD1 (5 bases). The length of the CDR3 is 13 residues. CDR1 and CDR2 (germline): SNHLY, FYNNEI. V lost 6 bases and J 1 base, leaving 6 bases between the germline ends. CDR3: CASRTENTGELFF. CDR3 DNA: TGTGCCAGCAGGACAGAGAACACCGGGGAGCTGTTTTTT.